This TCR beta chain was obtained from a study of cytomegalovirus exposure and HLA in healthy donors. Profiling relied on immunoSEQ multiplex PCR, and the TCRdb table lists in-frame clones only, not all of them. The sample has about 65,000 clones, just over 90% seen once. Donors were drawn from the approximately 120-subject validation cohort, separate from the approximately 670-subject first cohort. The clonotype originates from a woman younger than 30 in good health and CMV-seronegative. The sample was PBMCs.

In DNA, the CDR3 is TGTGCCAGCAGCTTAGATCTAAAACCCTACGAGCAGTACTTC. Translated, it gives CASSLDLKPYEQYF. The rearrangement uses TRBV11-2 and TRBJ2-7; D not certain. Deletions cut 0 bases from V and 2 bases from J, with 8 bases between. This CDR3 has 14 amino acids. Germline CDR1 is SGHAT and CDR2 is FQNNGV.